The clone carrying this TCR beta chain has a handful of counts. Antigen unknown. The source of the sample is a study of T-cell memory formation after mild COVID-19. Findings and limits, study-wide: A balance of CD4 and CD8 characterized clones contracting day 15 to 85, whereas later expanders leaned CD4+. Some clones that responded turned up in pre-infection memory, which suggests that cross-reactive memory joined in.

Amplification by 5'RACE using constant-segment primers produced TCR alpha and TCR beta cDNA libraries that carried sample barcodes and UMIs. Each CDR3 protein gets one entry after TCRdb re-called the 5' RACE reads with MiXCR. Of roughly 400,000 distinct CDR3 sequences in the sample, 20% to 25% were seen once. The sample taken for sequencing was PBMCs or a T cell subset sorted from them (not recorded which). This clonotype originated in an adult woman who had mild COVID-19 (a few samples of this study predate the infection). Cell type and time point are not known.

CDR3 sequence reads: CASSTQGWNTQYF. DNA of the CDR3: TGTGCCAGCAGTACGCAGGGGTGGAATACGCAGTATTTT. This sequence joins TRBV11-2 and TRBJ2-3; D is perhaps TRBD1 (6 bases). V lost 6 bases and J 7 bases, leaving 14 bases between the germline ends. The CDR3 spans 13 residues. Germline CDR1 reads SGHAT; CDR2 reads FQNNGV.